The rows below give T cell receptor beta chains drawn from one sample of a study of T cell changes during pregnancy in multiple sclerosis. Method: immunoSEQ multiplex PCR; TCRdb's copy keeps in-frame clones and lacks some. Counted here are under 50,000 clones, approximately 94% occurring once; the ten biggest clones make up almost 4.5%. Here the sequenced sample was CD8+ T cells from peripheral blood mononuclear cells, taken in the first trimester of pregnancy. Receptors were obtained from a female donor with multiple sclerosis, enrolled in a pregnancy study. The CDR3 runs from the conserved cysteine through the conserved F or W. The order of the fields is D gene, J gene, V gene, CDR3 protein, CDR3 DNA. The D gene is left open where the match is weak.

D: -
J: TRBJ1-5
V: TRBV7-4
CDR3: CASSSVSNQPQHF
DNA: TGTGCCAGCAGCTCGGTTAGCAATCAGCCCCAGCATTTT

D: TRBD1
J: TRBJ1-2
V: TRBV19
CDR3: CASSTGGVGEDGYTF
DNA: TGTGCCAGTTCCACAGGGGGCGTTGGGGAGGATGGCTACACCTTC

D: -
J: TRBJ2-2
V: TRBV2
CDR3: CASSTTVTGELFF
DNA: TGTGCCAGCTCGACAACGGTGACGGGGGAGCTGTTTTTT

D: -
J: TRBJ2-1
V: TRBV19
CDR3: CASSPTGLSYNEQFF
DNA: TGTGCCAGTAGTCCCACAGGATTATCCTACAATGAGCAGTTCTTC

D: -
J: TRBJ2-2
V: TRBV5-3
CDR3: CARTGPNTGELFF
DNA: TGTGCCAGAACAGGGCCGAACACCGGGGAGCTGTTTTTT

D: -
J: TRBJ1-2
V: TRBV6-6
CDR3: CASSYSAEYSNYGYTF
DNA: TGTGCCAGCAGTTACTCGGCGGAATATTCTAACTATGGCTACACCTTC

D: -
J: TRBJ1-1
V: TRBV14
CDR3: CASTQVYGGTEAFF
DNA: TGTGCCAGCACCCAGGTCTACGGAGGCACTGAAGCTTTCTTT

D: TRBD2
J: TRBJ2-1
V: TRBV19
CDR3: CASSTRVGSGRPNNEQFF
DNA: TGTGCCAGTAGTACCAGGGTAGGTAGCGGGAGACCTAACAATGAGCAGTTCTTC

D: -
J: TRBJ2-1
V: TRBV29-1
CDR3: CSVTGTPLSYNEQFF
DNA: TGCAGCGTTACCGGGACTCCTTTATCCTACAATGAGCAGTTCTTC

D: TRBD1
J: TRBJ2-1
V: TRBV7-2
CDR3: CASSSPGQGIYNEQFF
DNA: TGTGCCAGCAGCTCCCCGGGACAGGGGATCTACAATGAGCAGTTCTTC

D: TRBD2
J: TRBJ2-7
V: TRBV29-1
CDR3: CSVDRGLAGVEQYF
DNA: TGCAGCGTTGATCGGGGACTAGCGGGTGTAGAGCAGTACTTC

D: -
J: TRBJ2-5
V: TRBV30
CDR3: CAWSVGGQETQYF
DNA: TGTGCCTGGAGTGTCGGAGGCCAAGAGACCCAGTACTTC

D: -
J: TRBJ1-1
V: TRBV7-9
CDR3: CASSLVSGGTEAFF
DNA: TGTGCCAGCAGCTTGGTCTCCGGGGGGACTGAAGCTTTCTTT

D: -
J: TRBJ1-4
V: TRBV29-1
CDR3: CSVGAATNEKLFF
DNA: TGCAGCGTTGGTGCAGCAACTAATGAAAAACTGTTTTTT

D: TRBD2
J: TRBJ2-5
V: TRBV4-2
CDR3: CASSQEASGGPETQYF
DNA: TGTGCCAGCAGCCAAGAGGCTAGCGGGGGGCCAGAGACCCAGTACTTC